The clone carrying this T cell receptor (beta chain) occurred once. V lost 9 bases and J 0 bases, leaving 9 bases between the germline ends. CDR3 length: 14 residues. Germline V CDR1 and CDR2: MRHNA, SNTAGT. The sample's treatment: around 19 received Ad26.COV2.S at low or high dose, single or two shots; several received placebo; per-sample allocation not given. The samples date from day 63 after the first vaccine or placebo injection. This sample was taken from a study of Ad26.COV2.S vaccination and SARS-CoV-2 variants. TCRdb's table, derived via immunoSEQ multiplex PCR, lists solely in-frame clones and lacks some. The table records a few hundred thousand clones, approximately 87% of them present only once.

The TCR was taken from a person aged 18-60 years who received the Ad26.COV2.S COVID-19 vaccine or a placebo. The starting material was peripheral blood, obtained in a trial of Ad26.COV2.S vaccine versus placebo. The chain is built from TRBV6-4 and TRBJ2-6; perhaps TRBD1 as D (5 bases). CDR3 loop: CASRQSSGANVLTF. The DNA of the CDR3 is TGTGCCAGTCGACAGAGCTCTGGGGCCAACGTCCTGACTTTC.